The sequence of this T cell receptor beta chain was determined in a study of monozygotic twins with inflammatory bowel disease. TCRdb reprocessed the 5' RACE reads, with one entry per CDR3 protein and no DNA. Recorded for this sample: around 140,000 distinct CDR3 sequences. This receptor was taken from a human donor with ulcerative colitis or Crohn's disease, or a healthy co-twin of an affected twin (not recorded which). Source material: blood.

This CDR3 is CASGHDFYEQYF. The chain employs TRBV4-3 and TRBJ2-7. The CDR3 sequence is 12 residues long. CDR1 is LGHNA, CDR2 YSLEER, per germline.